Listed below are T cell receptor beta chains from one sample, sequenced in a study of blood T cells in healthy people across ages. MiXCR, run by TCRdb on the 5' RACE reads, gives a single entry per CDR3 protein. The profile covers 1,300,000 or so distinct CDR3 sequences, with around 59% appearing a single time and roughly 7% taken by the ten largest. The sequenced material came from blood. The receptors were sampled from a man between 18 and 29 years old in good health. CDR3s include the opening cysteine and the closing phenylalanine or tryptophan. The D gene is left open where the match is weak. Part of the rows lack a size; the others show once, few, many or a class for expanded clones.

.,TRBJ1-4,.,TRBV4-3,13,CASSQVRAALAFF,TGCGCCAGCAGCCAAGTCAGGGCAGCCCTCGCGTTTTTT
TRBD1,TRBJ1-1,once,TRBV29-1,13,CSVHQGANTEAFF,TGCAGCGTCCATCAGGGGGCAAACACTGAAGCTTTCTTT
.,TRBJ1-5,.,TRBV27,16,CASSLWGGLSNQPQHF,TGTGCCAGCAGTTTATGGGGCGGATTAAGCAATCAGCCCCAGCATTTT
.,TRBJ1-5,many,TRBV12-3/TRBV12-4,13,CASSPGAGQPQHF,TGTGCCAGCAGCCCAGGGGCTGGCCAGCCCCAGCATTTT
.,TRBJ1-5,once,TRBV12-3/TRBV12-4,15,CASSFHSRSNQPQHF,TGTGCCAGCAGTTTCCACAGTCGGAGCAATCAGCCCCAGCATTTT
.,TRBJ2-3,few,TRBV29-1,13,CSSKEQGPDTQYF,TGCAGCTCTAAGGAGCAGGGCCCAGATACGCAGTATTTT
.,TRBJ1-1,.,TRBV5-1,14,CASSWGPGNTEAFF,TGCGCCAGCAGCTGGGGACCGGGGAACACTGAAGCTTTCTTT
TRBD1,TRBJ1-5,.,TRBV6-2/TRBV6-3,14,CASRPTGGSQPQHF,TGTGCCAGCAGACCCACAGGGGGGAGTCAGCCCCAGCATTTT
TRBD2,TRBJ2-5,.,TRBV20-1,14,CSAGSGLAGNEQYF,TGCAGTGCCGGGTCCGGACTAGCGGGGAATGAGCAGTACTTC
TRBD1,TRBJ2-5,.,TRBV25-1,18,CASSESPTGPDSQETQYF,TGTGCCAGCAGTGAATCCCCGACAGGGCCTGATTCTCAAGAGACCCAGTACTTC
.,TRBJ1-1,few,TRBV10-3,14,CAISDRGENTEAFF,TGTGCCATCAGTGACAGGGGCGAGAACACTGAAGCTTTCTTT
.,TRBJ1-2,.,TRBV20-1,15,CSASIPDRSLISYTF,TGCAGTGCTAGCATTCCTGACAGGAGCCTTATAAGCTACACCTTC
.,TRBJ2-7,few,TRBV6-6,16,CASSYSTRTSSYEQYF,TGTGCCAGCAGTTACTCGACCCGCACTAGCTCCTACGAGCAGTACTTC
.,TRBJ2-1,once,TRBV12-3/TRBV12-4,11,CASSRVHEQFF,TGTGCCAGCAGTCGGGTCCATGAGCAGTTCTTC
.,TRBJ2-3,.,TRBV20-1,13,CSASVRNRDTQYF,TGCAGTGCCTCGGTGAGGAATAGGGATACGCAGTATTTT
TRBD2,TRBJ2-2,.,TRBV6-5,17,CASSYPRGGADTGELFF,TGTGCCAGCAGTTACCCCCGGGGAGGGGCGGACACCGGGGAGCTGTTTTTT
TRBD2,TRBJ2-1,.,TRBV7-2,17,CASSLGGVSGVGNEQFF,TGTGCCAGCAGCTTAGGCGGTGTTAGCGGGGTGGGCAATGAGCAGTTCTTC